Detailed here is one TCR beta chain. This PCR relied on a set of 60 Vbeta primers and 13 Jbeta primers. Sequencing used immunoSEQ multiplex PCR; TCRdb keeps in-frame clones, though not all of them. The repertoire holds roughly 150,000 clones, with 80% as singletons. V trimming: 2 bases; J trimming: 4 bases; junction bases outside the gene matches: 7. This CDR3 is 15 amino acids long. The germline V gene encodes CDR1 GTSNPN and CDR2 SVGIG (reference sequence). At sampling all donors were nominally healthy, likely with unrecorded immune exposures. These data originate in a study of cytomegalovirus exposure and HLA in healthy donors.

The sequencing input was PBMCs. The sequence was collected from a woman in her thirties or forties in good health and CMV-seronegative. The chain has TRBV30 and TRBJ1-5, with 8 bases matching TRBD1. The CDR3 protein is CAWSQRQGLNQPQHF. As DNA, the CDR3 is TGTGCCTGGAGTCAAAGACAGGGGTTAAATCAGCCCCAGCATTTT.